These T cell receptor beta chains were read from a single sample in a study of cytomegalovirus exposure and HLA in healthy donors. Produced via immunoSEQ multiplex PCR; TCRdb's table is partial and in-frame only. This listing includes about 77,000 clones. Sequenced: PBMCs. The receptors here all came from a man aged 45-65 years in good health and CMV-seropositive. Both conserved end residues are part of each CDR3.

TRBV5-1 | CASSTGLAGGTGELFF
TRBV6-1 | CASSEGGGDRGLSGYTF
TRBV6-5 | CASSYSTGITEAFF
TRBV6-4 | CASSQGAEAFF
TRBV7-9 | CASSLTRFGGDTQYF
TRBV9 | CASSVQAATNEKLFF
TRBV13 | CASSFRGGLADTQYF
TRBV29-1 | CSVDRGAGANVLTF
TRBV5-1 | CASSLGPGDEKLFF
TRBV5-6 | CASSWGTGGGSFF
TRBV30 | CAWNRGQSNQPQHF
TRBV2 | CASSAGQGDWEQFF
TRBV18 | CASSPRFTDTQYF
TRBV5-1 | CASSSPMTGLNYGYTF
TRBV9 | CASSVGTGLEPQHF
TRBV7-9 | CASSLPIDSSGNTIYF
TRBV6-6 | CASSYSGQGGQPQHF
TRBV6-1 | CASRGLSTDTQYF
TRBV7-2 | CASSRTSGGRGQETQYF
TRBV29-1 | CSAGQGYEQYF
TRBV6-1 | CASSDRATYEQYF
TRBV4-1 | CASSRPGLATLGVGELFF
TRBV30 | CAWTGLAGGHRTDTQYF
TRBV5-1 | CASSLASETQYF
TRBV5-4 | CASSRGQGAIAKNIQYF
TRBV2 | CASSATPTYEQYF
TRBV27 | CASSSGQATYEQYF